This note documents a single T cell receptor beta chain sequence. Its antigen is undetermined. The germline V gene encodes CDR1 SGHAT and CDR2 FQNNGV. The V and J ends lost 5 bases and 9 bases, in that order; junction bases with no gene match: 11. The CDR3 is made up of 14 amino acids. The data stem from a study of identical twins. Template switching (which added a universal primer site) was used, and cDNA carried unique molecular identifiers. From the 5' RACE reads, TCRdb called clonotypes with MiXCR, one entry per CDR3 protein. The table lists 350,000 to 600,000 distinct CDR3 sequences, over 12% of them singletons. Regarding the study as a whole: Twins shared out-of-frame alpha sequences with excess low generation probability. Cross-sectional statistical analysis, not tracking of the same donors, underpinned the conclusions.

The same data also went into a second study, on yellow fever vaccine responses in identical twins.

This chain links TRBV11-2 with TRBJ2-3; 7 bases line up with TRBD1. This receptor was obtained from a woman aged 18-29 years in good health. Input material: CD4+ T cells sorted from blood. CDR3 protein: CASSPSRQGWTQYF. Here the CDR3 DNA reads TGTGCCAGCAGCCCCTCCCGACAGGGATGGACGCAGTATTTT.